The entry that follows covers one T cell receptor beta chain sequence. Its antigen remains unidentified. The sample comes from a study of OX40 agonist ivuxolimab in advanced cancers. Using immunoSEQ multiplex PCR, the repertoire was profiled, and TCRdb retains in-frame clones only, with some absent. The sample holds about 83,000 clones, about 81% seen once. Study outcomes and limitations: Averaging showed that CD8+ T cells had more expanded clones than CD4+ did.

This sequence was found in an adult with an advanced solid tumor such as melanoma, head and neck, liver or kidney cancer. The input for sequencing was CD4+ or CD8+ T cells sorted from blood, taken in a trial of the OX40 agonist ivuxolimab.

CDR3 in DNA: TGTGCCAGTAGTATTGGTTGGTCAGGCCACGAGACCCAGTACTTC. Translation gives CASSIGWSGHETQYF. The V and J genes are TRBV19 and TRBJ2-5; D is ambiguous. This CDR3 has 15 amino acids. The germline CDR1 and CDR2 sequences are LNHDA and SQIVND (reference sequence). V was shortened by 3 bases and J by 5 bases, with 16 bases between the two germline ends.